This entry describes one TCR beta chain. What it binds is not known. TCRdb reprocessed the 5' RACE reads via MiXCR and lists one record per CDR3 protein. Of roughly 240,000 distinct CDR3 sequences in the sample, approximately 6.3% were seen once. These data originate in a study of T cells after yellow fever vaccination. Findings and limits, study-wide: FACS-sorted repertoires could harbor abundant contaminating bulk-population clonotypes. Post-booster repertoires again held most primary-vaccination clones (roughly 96% CD4, about 90% CD8).

Trimming stripped 6 bases from V and 4 bases from J, with 18 bases between. Germline CDR1 and CDR2: DFQATT and SNEGSKA (reference sequence). The CDR3 runs 14 residues. The clonotype was recovered from a young man who received the YFV17D yellow fever vaccine. V is TRBV20-1 and J is TRBJ1-2; D perhaps matches TRBD1 (5 bases). This specimen consisted of CD4+ T cells sorted from PBMCs, obtained on the day of the yellow fever booster vaccination. The CDR3 sequence: CSAQRQGRSYGYTF. CDR3 bases: TGCAGTGCGCAAAGGCAGGGCAGGTCCTATGGCTACACCTTC.